This T cell receptor (beta chain) was recorded in a study of blood T cell repertoires in COVID-19. Across the study: Samples came from the United States, Italy and Spain, spanning acute and convalescent COVID-19. Sources were T cells, B-cell-depleted T cells, or PBMCs; the material itself was cDNA or gDNA.

In the source study's methods: Reference gene primers were amplified, and this amplification served to estimate nucleated cell counts. The data were produced by immunoSEQ multiplex PCR, yet TCRdb's version contains in-frame clones alone and is incomplete. The V and J calls and clone size are taken from that table; D and trimming were inferred from the DNA. The data show more than 85,000 clones, with around 86% seen just once and around 3% held by the top ten. The junction had 12 bases not matched to a gene; V was cut back by 6 bases and J by 5 bases. The CDR3 length is 15 residues. Germline-derived CDR1 and CDR2 are SGHVS and FQNEAQ.

This receptor was obtained from a man in his fifties or sixties with active or convalescent COVID-19. Sequencing was performed on peripheral blood. The gene calls are TRBV7-8 and TRBJ2-5; 7 bases are shared with TRBD2. CDR3 sequence (DNA): TGTGCCAGCAGGTCCCCCGGGGGGAAGAGTGAGACCCAGTACTTC. Encoded protein: CASRSPGGKSETQYF. The full variable domain, its missing parts supplied by reference TRBV7-8 and TRBJ2-5, is GAGVSQSPRYKVAKRGQDVALRCDPISGHVSLFWYQQALGQGPEFLTYFQNEAQLDKSGLPSDRFFAERPEGSVSTLKIQRTQQEDSAVYLCASRSPGGKSETQYFGPGTRLLVL.